This TCR beta chain was sequenced for a study of CXCR3-negative and CXCR3-positive naive CD8 T cells. The study sorted every CD8+ T cell subset in triplicate at 300,000 or so cells each. Germline lookup yields CDR1 SQVTM and CDR2 ANQGSEA. CDR3 length equals 12 residues. 5' RACE that incorporated UMI labels was used to prepare the TRB cDNA libraries. For each CDR3 protein, TCRdb gives one entry from its re-call of the 5' RACE reads, without DNA. The sample table includes about 82,000 distinct CDR3 sequences. The material sequenced was naive CXCR3- CD8+ T cells from blood. Noted subset: CD45RO-CCR7+CD27+CD95- naive CD8+ T cells lacking CXCR3 (TNR3-). The clonotype comes from a human donor in good health. Some clones in this sample may be carry-over from other donors' samples. This chain connects TRBV29-1 to TRBJ2-2. The CDR3 spells CSVLLNTGELFF.